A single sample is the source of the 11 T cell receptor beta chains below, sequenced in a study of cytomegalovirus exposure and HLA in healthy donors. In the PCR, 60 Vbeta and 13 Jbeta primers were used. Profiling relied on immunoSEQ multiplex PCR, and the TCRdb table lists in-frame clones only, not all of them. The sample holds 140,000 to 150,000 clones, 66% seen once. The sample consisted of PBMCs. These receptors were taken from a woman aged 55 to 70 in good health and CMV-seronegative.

Here the CDR3 DNA reads TGTGCCAGCAGTTCACCCCCCGGGACAGGGGGCGGTGGCTACACCTTC. Translation: CASSSPPGTGGGGYTF. V and J are TRBV28 and TRBJ1-2; TRBD1 matches at 12 bases. Per the germline V gene, CDR1 is MDHEN and CDR2 is SYDVKM. The CDR3 is 16 amino acids. Trimming removed 4 bases from V and 7 bases from J; junction bases left unmatched: 10.

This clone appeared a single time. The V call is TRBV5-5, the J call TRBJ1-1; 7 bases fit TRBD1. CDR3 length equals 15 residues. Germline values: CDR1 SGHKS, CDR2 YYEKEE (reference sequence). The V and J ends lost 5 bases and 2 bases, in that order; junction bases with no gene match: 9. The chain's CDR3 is CASRQTGSLNTEAFF. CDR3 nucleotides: TGTGCCAGCAGGCAGACAGGGAGCCTCAACACTGAAGCTTTCTTT.

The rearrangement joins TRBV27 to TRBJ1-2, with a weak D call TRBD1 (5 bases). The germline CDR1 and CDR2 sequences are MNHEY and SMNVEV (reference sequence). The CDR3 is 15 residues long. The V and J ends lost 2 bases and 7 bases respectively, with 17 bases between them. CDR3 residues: CASSLEVGRGSGYTF. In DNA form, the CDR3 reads TGTGCCAGCAGTTTAGAGGTGGGGCGGGGAAGTGGCTACACCTTC.

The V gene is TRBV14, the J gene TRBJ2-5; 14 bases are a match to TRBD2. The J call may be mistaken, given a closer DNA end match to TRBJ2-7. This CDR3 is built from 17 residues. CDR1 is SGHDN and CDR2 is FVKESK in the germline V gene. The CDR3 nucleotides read TGTGCCAGCAGCCGCGGGACTAGCGGGAGCAAGATTTACGAGCAGTACTTC. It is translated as CASSRGTSGSKIYEQYF.

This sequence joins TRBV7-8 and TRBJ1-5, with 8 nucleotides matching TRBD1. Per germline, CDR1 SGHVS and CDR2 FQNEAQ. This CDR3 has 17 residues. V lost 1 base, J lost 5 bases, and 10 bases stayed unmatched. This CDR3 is CASSLDVHRGIDQPQHF. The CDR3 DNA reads TGTGCCAGCAGCTTAGACGTACACAGGGGGATTGATCAGCCCCAGCATTTT.

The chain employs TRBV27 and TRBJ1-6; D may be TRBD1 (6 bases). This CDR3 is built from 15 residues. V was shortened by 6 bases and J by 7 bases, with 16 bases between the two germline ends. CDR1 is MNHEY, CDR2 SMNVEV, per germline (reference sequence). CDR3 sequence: CASRQGLGQNSPLHF. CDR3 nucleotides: TGTGCCAGCAGACAGGGATTGGGACAAAATTCACCCCTCCACTTT.

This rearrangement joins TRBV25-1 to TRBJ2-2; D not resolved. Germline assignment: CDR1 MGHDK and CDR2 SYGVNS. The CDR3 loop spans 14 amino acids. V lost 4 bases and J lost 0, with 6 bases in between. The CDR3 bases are TGTGCCAGCAGTGGCCTAGCGAACACCGGGGAGCTGTTTTTT. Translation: CASSGLANTGELFF.

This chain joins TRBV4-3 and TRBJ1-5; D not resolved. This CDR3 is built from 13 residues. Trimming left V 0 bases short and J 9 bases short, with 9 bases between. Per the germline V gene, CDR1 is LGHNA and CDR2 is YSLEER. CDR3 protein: CASSQDLGLPQHF. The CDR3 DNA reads TGCGCCAGCAGCCAAGATTTGGGCCTGCCCCAGCATTTT.

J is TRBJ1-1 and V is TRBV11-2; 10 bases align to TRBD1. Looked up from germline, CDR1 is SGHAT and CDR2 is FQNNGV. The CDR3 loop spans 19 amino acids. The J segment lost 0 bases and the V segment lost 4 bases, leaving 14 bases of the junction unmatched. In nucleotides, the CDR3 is TGTGCCAGCAGCTCCAAGGGCCTCCGGGACAGGGGCATGAACACTGAAGCTTTCTTT. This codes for CASSSKGLRDRGMNTEAFF.

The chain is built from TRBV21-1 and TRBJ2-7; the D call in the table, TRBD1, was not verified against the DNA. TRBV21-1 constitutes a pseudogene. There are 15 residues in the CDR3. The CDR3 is CAKLTSARHLYEQYF. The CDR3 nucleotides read TGTGCCAAACTTACTTCGGCCAGGCACCTCTACGAGCAGTACTTC.

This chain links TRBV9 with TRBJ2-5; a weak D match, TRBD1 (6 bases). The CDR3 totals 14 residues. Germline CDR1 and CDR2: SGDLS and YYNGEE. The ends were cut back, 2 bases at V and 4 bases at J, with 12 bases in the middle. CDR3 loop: CASSVGQGRETQYF. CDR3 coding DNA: TGTGCCAGCAGCGTCGGCCAGGGGCGAGAGACCCAGTACTTC. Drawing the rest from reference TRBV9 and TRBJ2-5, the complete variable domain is DSGVTQTPKHLITATGQRVTLRCSPRSGDLSVYWYQQSLDQGLQFLIQYYNGEERAKGNILERFSAQQFPDLHSELNLSSLELGDSALYFCASSVGQGRETQYFGPGTRLLVL.